Sequencing of this T cell receptor (beta chain) was carried out in a study of CD8 T cells in ankylosing spondylitis. Study results and caveats: Characteristic of ankylosing spondylitis blood, it appeared, was a TCR beta motif comprising several highly homologous variants. Reportedly, significant enrichment of disease-linked clones occurred in matched ankylosing spondylitis synovial fluid. Disease-linked clones had a CD8+ phenotype and relatively low frequency in peripheral blood. Both synovial fluid and blood in reactive arthritis had previously been reported to carry some motif variants.

Each TCR beta library was made by quantitative 5'-RACE that incorporated molecular barcodes. TCRdb re-called the 5' RACE reads through MiXCR, storing one row per CDR3 protein. Counted here are under 850,000 distinct CDR3 sequences, 15% to 20% occurring once; the ten biggest clones make up 15% to 20%. This clonotype was seen a single time. Its target is unknown. Trimming left V 4 bases short and J 8 bases short, with 11 bases between. The CDR3 covers 12 residues. The sequencing sample was made of blood, either unsorted or a sorted T cell fraction (not recorded which). J is TRBJ1-2 and V is TRBV12-3 or TRBV12-4; no firm D call. The TCR was taken from a male donor with ankylosing spondylitis. The CDR3 spells CASSSGQIGYTF. CDR3 nucleotides: TGTGCCAGCAGTTCAGGTCAGATCGGCTACACCTTC.